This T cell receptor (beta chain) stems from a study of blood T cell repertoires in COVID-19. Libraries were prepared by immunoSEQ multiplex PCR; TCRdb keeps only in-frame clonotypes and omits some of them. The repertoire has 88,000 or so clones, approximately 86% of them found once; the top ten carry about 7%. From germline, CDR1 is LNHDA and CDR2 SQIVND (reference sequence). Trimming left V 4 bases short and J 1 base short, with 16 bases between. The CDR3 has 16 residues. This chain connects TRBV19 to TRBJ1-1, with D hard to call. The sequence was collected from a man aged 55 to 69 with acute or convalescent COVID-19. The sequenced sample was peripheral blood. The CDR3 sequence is CASSNPHGLRNTEAFF. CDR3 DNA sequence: TGTGCCAGTAGTAACCCCCATGGGCTGAGGAACACTGAAGCTTTCTTT.